The entry below gives a single T cell receptor beta chain sequence along with its context. This entry belongs to a study of blood T cell repertoires in COVID-19. Study-level information: Sites in the United States, Italy and Spain provided acute and convalescent COVID-19 samples. T cells, B-cell-depleted T cells, or PBMCs provided the cDNA or gDNA that served as material.

Clones were read by immunoSEQ multiplex PCR, and TCRdb kept only the in-frame ones, dropping some. The sample records fewer than 250,000 clones, roughly 82% being singletons. This clonotype was sampled from a woman older than 75 with COVID-19, enrolled during active disease. The specimen sequenced was peripheral blood.

The CDR3: CAWRNTGLSRGGYTF. CDR3 DNA: TGTGCCTGGAGAAATACAGGGTTATCTCGGGGTGGCTACACCTTC. V usage is TRBV30 and J usage is TRBJ1-2; weak D call: TRBD1 (6 bases). The germline V and J ends were trimmed by 3 bases and 7 bases, with 21 bases remaining between them. This CDR3 is built from 15 residues. Germline V gene sequence: CDR1 GTSNPN, CDR2 SVGIG (reference sequence).